This TCR beta chain emerged from a study of cytomegalovirus exposure and HLA in healthy donors. Study-level results: TCR beta chain V- and J-gene trimming was linked, in a later analysis, to a missense variant in DCLRE1C.

There are 15 residues in the CDR3. The germline V gene has CDR1 MNHEY and CDR2 SVGAGI. Unmatched junction bases numbered 6, after V lost 4 bases and J lost 0 bases. As regards this clone: Antigen specificity is unknown.

Primers: 60 Vbeta forward and 13 Jbeta reverse. The data were produced by immunoSEQ multiplex PCR, yet TCRdb's version contains in-frame clones alone and is incomplete. The listing records approximately 200,000 clones. Sequenced: PBMCs. The chain links TRBV6-5 to TRBJ2-7; TRBD2 agrees at 7 bases. The TCR comes from a boy aged 10-17 years in good health and CMV-seronegative. DNA for the CDR3: TGTGCCAGCAGTTCGGGAGCGGGGAGCTCCTACGAGCAGTACTTC. Amino acids: CASSSGAGSSYEQYF.